The clone carrying this T cell receptor (beta chain) was detected ten times or more. The blood sample was taken at first hyperthyroidism diagnosis, before any ophthalmopathy symptoms. The data derive from a study of T cells in Graves' hyperthyroidism and ophthalmopathy. Researchers amplified the TCR beta CDR3 regions from RNA transcripts. HTBI primers drove first-round RT-PCR of the TCR CDR3. From the multiplex PCR reads, TCRdb called clonotypes with MiXCR, one entry per CDR3 protein. The sample yields under 750,000 distinct CDR3 sequences, 15% to 20% seen once. The receptor was isolated from a woman aged 45-65 years with Graves' hyperthyroidism that later progressed to Graves' ophthalmopathy. Sample: blood.

CDR3 nucleotides: TGCGCCAGCAGCCAAGAGGGACAGCGAGACAATGAGCAGTTCTTC. It translates to CASSQEGQRDNEQFF. The rearrangement uses TRBV4-1 and TRBJ2-1, with 7 nucleotides matching TRBD1. The CDR3 consists of 15 residues. Germline assignment: CDR1 MGHRA and CDR2 YSYEKL. V lost 0 bases to trimming and J lost 5 bases; unmatched junction nucleotides: 4.